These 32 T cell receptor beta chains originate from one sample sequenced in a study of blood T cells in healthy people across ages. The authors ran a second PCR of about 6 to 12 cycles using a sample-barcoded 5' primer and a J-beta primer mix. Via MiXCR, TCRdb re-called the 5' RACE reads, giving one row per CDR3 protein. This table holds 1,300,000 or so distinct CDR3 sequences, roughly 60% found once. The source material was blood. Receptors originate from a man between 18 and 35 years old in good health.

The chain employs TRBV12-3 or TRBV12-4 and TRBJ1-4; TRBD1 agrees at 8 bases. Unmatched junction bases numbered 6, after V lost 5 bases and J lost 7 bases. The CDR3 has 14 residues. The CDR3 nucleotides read TGTGCCAGCAGTGCAAACAGGGGGGGTGAAAAACTGTTTTTT. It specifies CASSANRGGEKLFF.

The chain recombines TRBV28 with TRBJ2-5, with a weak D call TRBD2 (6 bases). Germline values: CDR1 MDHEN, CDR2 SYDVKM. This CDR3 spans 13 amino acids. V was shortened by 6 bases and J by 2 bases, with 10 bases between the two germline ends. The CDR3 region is CASRRGPQETQYF. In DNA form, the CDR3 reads TGTGCCAGCAGGCGGGGTCCGCAAGAGACCCAGTACTTC. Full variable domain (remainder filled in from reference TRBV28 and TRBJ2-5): DVKVTQSSRYLVKRTGEKVFLECVQDMDHENMFWYRQDPGLGLRLIYFSYDVKMKEKGDIPEGYSVSREKKERFSLILESASTNQTSMYLCASRRGPQETQYFGPGTRLLVL.

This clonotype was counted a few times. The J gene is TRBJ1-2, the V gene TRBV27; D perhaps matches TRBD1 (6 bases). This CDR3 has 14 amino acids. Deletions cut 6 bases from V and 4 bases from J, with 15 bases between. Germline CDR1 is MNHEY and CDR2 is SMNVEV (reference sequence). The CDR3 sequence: CASRAQGPGYGYTF. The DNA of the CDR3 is TGTGCCAGCAGAGCACAGGGTCCGGGCTATGGCTACACCTTC.

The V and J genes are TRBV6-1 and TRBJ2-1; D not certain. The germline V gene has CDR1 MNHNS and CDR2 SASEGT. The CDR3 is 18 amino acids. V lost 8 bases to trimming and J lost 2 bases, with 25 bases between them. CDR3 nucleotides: TGTGCCAGCTCCGTGTCGGCTTCCGGGCTTGCCCCCTACAATGAGCAGTTCTTC. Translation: CASSVSASGLAPYNEQFF.

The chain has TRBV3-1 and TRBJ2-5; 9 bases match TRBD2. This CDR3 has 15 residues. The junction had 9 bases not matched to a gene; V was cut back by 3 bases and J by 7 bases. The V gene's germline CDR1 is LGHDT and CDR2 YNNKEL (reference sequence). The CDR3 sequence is CASSHAGSGGWTQYF. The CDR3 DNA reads TGTGCCAGCAGCCACGCCGGTAGCGGGGGTTGGACCCAGTACTTC.

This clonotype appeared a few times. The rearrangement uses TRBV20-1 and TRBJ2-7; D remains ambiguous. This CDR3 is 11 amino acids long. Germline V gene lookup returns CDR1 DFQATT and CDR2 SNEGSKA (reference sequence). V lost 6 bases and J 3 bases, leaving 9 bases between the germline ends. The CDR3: CSARHYYEQYF. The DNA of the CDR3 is TGCAGTGCCCGACACTACTACGAGCAGTACTTC.

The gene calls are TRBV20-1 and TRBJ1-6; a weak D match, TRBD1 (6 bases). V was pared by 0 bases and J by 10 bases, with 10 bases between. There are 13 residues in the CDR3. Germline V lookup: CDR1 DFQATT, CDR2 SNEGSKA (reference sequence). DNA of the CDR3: TGCAGTGCTAGAGAGAACAGGGACTCACCCCTCCACTTT. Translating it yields CSARENRDSPLHF.

The DNA of the CDR3 is TGTGCCAGCAGTCTTACCGGGACAGGGGGCGGAAAACTGTTTTTT. It codes for CASSLTGTGGGKLFF. The V gene is TRBV12-3 or TRBV12-4, the J gene TRBJ1-4; TRBD1 aligns across 12 bases. This CDR3 region has 15 residues. V trimming: 5 bases; J trimming: 10 bases; junction bases outside the gene matches: 8.

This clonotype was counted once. CDR3 loop: CASSPREGLGETQYF. In DNA form, the CDR3 reads TGTGCCAGCAGTCCTCGGGAGGGGTTGGGAGAGACCCAGTACTTC. The J gene is TRBJ2-5, the V gene TRBV6-2 or TRBV6-3; 8 nucleotides align to TRBD2. V dropped 5 bases and J dropped 4; count of bases not matched to a gene: 9. The germline V gene has CDR1 MNHEY and CDR2 SVGEGT. The CDR3 spans 15 residues.

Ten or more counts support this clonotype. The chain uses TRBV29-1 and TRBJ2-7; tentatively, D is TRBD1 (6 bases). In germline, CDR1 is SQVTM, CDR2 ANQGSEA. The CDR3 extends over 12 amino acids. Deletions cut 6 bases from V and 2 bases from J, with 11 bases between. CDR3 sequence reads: CSVRDTTYEQYF. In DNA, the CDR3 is TGCAGCGTCCGGGACACCACCTACGAGCAGTACTTC.

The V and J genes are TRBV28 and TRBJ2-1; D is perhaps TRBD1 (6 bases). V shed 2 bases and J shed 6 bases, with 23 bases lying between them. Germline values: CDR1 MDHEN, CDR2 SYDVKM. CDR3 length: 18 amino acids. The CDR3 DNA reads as TGTGCCAGCAGTTTACCTTCTGTGGGGCAGGGGAATCTCAATGAGCAGTTCTTC. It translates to CASSLPSVGQGNLNEQFF.

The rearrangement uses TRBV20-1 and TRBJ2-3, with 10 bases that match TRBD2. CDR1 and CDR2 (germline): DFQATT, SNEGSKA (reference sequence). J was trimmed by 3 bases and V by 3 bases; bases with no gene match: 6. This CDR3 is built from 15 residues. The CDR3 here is CSASIVSGRTDTQYF. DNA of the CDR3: TGCAGTGCTAGTATCGTTAGCGGGAGGACAGATACGCAGTATTTT.

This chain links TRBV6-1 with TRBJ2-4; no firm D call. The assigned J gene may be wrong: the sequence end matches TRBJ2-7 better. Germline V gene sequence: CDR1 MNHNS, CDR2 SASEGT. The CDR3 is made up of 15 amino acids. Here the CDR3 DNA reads TGTGCCAGCAGTGAAGCGGGCTATATCGGATACGAGCAGTACTTC. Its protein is CASSEAGYIGYEQYF.

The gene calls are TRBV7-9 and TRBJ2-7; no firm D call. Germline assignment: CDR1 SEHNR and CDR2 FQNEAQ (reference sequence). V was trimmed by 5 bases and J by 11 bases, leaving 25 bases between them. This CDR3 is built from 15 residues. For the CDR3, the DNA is TGTGCCAGCAGCATGCATCAGGATTTGGGCCGAAGGAAGTACTTC. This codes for CASSMHQDLGRRKYF. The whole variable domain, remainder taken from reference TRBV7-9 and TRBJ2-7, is DTGVSQNPRHKITKRGQNVTFRCDPISEHNRLYWYRQTLGQGPEFLTYFQNEAQLEKSRLLSDRFSAERPKGSFSTLEIQRTEQGDSAMYLCASSMHQDLGRRKYFGPGTRLTVT.

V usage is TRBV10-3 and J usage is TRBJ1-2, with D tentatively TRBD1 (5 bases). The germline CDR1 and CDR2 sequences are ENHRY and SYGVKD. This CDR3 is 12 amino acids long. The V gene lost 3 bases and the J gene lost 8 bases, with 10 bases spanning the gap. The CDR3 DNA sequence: TGTGCCATCAGTGAAGGGGAGAAGGGCTACACCTTC. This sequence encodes CAISEGEKGYTF.

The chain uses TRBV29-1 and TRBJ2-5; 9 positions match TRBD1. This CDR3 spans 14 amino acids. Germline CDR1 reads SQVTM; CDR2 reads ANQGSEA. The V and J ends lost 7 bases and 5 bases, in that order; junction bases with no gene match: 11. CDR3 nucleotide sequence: TGCAGCGCGGGACAGGGCCGACCTGGGGAGACCCAGTACTTC. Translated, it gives CSAGQGRPGETQYF.

The chain's CDR3 is CASSRRFGTEAFF. CDR3 sequence (DNA): TGTGCCAGCAGCCGCCGGTTTGGCACTGAAGCTTTCTTT. This chain links TRBV27 with TRBJ1-1; D not certain. The CDR3 contains 13 residues. Trimming stripped 6 bases from V and 4 bases from J, with 12 bases between. Germline V lookup: CDR1 MNHEY, CDR2 SMNVEV (reference sequence).

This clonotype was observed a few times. CDR3 sequence (DNA): TGTGCCACCGCGGCAGGCGGTTATGCCAAAAACATTCAGTACTTC. The encoded protein is CATAAGGYAKNIQYF. The V call is TRBV28, the J call TRBJ2-4; no reliable D call. This CDR3 is built from 15 residues. Trimming shortened V by 10 bases and J by 1 base, and 17 bases separated the two germline ends. Germline V CDR1 and CDR2: MDHEN, SYDVKM.

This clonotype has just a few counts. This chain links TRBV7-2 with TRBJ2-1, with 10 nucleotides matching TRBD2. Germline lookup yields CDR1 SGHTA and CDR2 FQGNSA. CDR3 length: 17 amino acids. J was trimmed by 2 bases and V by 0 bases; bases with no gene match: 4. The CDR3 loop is CASSLAKREGPYNEQFF. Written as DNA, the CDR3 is TGTGCCAGCAGCTTAGCCAAGCGGGAGGGCCCCTACAATGAGCAGTTCTTC. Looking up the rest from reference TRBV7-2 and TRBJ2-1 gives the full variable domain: GAGVSQSPSNKVTEKGKDVELRCDPISGHTALYWYRQSLGQGLEFLIYFQGNSAPDKSGLPSDRFSAERTGGSVSTLTIQRTQQEDSAVYLCASSLAKREGPYNEQFFGPGTRLTVL.

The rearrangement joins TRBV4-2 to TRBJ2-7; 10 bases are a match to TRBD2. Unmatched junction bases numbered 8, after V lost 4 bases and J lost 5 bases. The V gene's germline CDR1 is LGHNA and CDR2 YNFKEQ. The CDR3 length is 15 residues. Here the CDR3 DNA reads TGTGCCAGCAGCCTAAAAGCGGGAGGGAAGGACGAGCAGTACTTC. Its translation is CASSLKAGGKDEQYF.

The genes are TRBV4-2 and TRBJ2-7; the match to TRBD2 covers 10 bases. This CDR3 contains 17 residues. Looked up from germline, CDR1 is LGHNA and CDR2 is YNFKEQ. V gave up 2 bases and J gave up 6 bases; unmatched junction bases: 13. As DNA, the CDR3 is TGTGCCAGCAGCCAAATAACGCCTGGGACTAGCGCGGCCGAGCAGTACTTC. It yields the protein CASSQITPGTSAAEQYF.

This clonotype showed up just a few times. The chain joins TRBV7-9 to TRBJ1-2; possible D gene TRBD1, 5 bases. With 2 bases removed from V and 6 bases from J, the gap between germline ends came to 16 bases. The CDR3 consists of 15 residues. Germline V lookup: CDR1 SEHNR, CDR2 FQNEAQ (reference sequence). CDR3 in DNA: TGTGCCAGCAGCTTACCGATGATAGGACACGATGGCTACACCTTC. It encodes CASSLPMIGHDGYTF. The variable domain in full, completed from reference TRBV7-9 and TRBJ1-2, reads DTGVSQNPRHKITKRGQNVTFRCDPISEHNRLYWYRQTLGQGPEFLTYFQNEAQLEKSRLLSDRFSAERPKGSFSTLEIQRTEQGDSAMYLCASSLPMIGHDGYTFGSGTRLTVV.

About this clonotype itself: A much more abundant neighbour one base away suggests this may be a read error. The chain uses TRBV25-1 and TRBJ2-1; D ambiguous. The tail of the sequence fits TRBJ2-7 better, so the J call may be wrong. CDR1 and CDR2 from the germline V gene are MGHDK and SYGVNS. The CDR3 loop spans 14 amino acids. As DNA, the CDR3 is TGTGCCAGCACCCCGATGAGCTCCTACAATGAGCAGTACTTC. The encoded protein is CASTPMSSYNEQYF.

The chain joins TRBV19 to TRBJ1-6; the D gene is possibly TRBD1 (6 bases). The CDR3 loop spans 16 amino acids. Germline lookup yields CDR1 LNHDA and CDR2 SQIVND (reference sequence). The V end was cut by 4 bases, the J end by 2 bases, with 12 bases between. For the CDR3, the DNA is TGTGCCAGTAGTACTAAAGGGGACACCTATAATTCACCCCTCCACTTT. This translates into CASSTKGDTYNSPLHF.

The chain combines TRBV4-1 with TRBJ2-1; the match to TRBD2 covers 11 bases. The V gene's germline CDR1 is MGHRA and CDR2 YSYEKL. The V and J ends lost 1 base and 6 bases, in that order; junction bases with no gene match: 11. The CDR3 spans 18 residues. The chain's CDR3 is CASSQVLSLAGGFNEQFF. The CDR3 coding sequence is TGCGCCAGCAGCCAAGTACTGTCTCTAGCGGGAGGTTTCAATGAGCAGTTCTTC.

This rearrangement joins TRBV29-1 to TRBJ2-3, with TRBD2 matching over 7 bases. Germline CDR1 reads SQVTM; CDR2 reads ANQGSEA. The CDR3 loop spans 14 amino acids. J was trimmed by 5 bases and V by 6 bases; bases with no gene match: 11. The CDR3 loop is CSVPAGGGEDTQYF. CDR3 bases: TGCAGCGTCCCGGCTGGGGGGGGAGAAGATACGCAGTATTTT.

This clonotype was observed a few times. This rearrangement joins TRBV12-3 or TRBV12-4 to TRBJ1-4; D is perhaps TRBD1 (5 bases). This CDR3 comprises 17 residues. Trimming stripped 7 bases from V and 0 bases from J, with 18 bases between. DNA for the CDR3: TGTGCCAGCACCCAGCTTGTTTGGGGACCAACTAATGAAAAACTGTTTTTT. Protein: CASTQLVWGPTNEKLFF.

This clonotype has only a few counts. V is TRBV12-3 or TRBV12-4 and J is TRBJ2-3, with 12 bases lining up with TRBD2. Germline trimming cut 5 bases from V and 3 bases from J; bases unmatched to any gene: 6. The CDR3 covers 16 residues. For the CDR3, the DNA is TGTGCCAGCAGTCATATCGGACTAGCGGGAACAGATACGCAGTATTTT. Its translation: CASSHIGLAGTDTQYF.

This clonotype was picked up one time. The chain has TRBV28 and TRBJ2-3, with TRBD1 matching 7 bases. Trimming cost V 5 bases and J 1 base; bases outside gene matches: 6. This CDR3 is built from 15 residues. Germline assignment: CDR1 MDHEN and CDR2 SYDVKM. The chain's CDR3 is CASSRTGDRTDTQYF. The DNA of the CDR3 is TGTGCCAGCAGTCGGACAGGCGACCGCACAGATACGCAGTATTTT.

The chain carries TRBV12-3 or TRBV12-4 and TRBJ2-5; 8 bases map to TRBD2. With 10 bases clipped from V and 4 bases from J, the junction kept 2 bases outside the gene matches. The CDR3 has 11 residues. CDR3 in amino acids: CAIRGGETQYF. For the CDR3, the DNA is TGTGCCATCCGGGGGGGAGAGACCCAGTACTTC.

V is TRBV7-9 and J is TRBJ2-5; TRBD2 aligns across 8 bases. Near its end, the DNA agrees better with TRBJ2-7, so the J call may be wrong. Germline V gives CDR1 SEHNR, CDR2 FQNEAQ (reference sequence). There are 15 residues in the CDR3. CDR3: CASSLARAGGDEQYF. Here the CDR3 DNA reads TGTGCCAGCAGCTTAGCTAGGGCGGGGGGCGACGAGCAGTACTTC.

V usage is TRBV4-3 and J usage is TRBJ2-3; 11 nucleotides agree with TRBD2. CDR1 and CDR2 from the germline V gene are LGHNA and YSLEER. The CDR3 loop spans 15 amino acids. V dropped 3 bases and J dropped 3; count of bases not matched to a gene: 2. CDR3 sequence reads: CASSQASGGTDTQYF. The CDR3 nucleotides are TGCGCCAGCAGCCAGGCTAGCGGGGGGACAGATACGCAGTATTTT.